The 8 T cell receptor beta chains given below trace back to one sample, sequenced in a study of cytotoxic CD8 clonotypes in ibrutinib-treated CLL. The assay was immunoSEQ multiplex PCR, and TCRdb's table has in-frame clones only and misses some. The sample has about 180,000 clones, about 84% seen once; the top ten hold about 5%. Here the sequenced sample was PBMCs, taken after 24 months of ibrutinib treatment. The receptors shown here come from a human donor with chronic lymphocytic leukemia.

J is TRBJ1-2 and V is TRBV27; D ambiguous. The CDR3 runs 15 residues. The V end lost 4 bases, the J end lost 4 bases, and 16 bases lay between the germline ends. Germline CDR1 MNHEY, CDR2 SMNVEV (reference sequence). CDR3 sequence reads: CASSSYSGGSYGYTF. The CDR3 DNA sequence: TGTGCCAGCAGTTCGTACAGTGGAGGCAGCTATGGCTACACCTTC.

V usage is TRBV18 and J usage is TRBJ2-3; TRBD1 matches at 7 bases. V trimming: 4 bases; J trimming: 1 base; junction bases outside the gene matches: 8. CDR3 size: 16 residues. The V gene's germline CDR1 is KGHSH and CDR2 LQKENI. This CDR3 is CASSLKPGQRTDTQYF. CDR3 DNA sequence: TGTGCCAGCTCACTTAAACCGGGACAGCGCACAGATACGCAGTATTTT.

This chain joins TRBV19 and TRBJ1-2; D unresolved. The CDR3 loop spans 11 amino acids. Germline V gene sequence: CDR1 LNHDA, CDR2 SQIVND (reference sequence). V gave up 7 bases and J gave up 6 bases, with 9 bases separating them. CDR3 protein: CASMVGNGYTF. For the CDR3, the DNA is TGTGCCAGTATGGTAGGGAATGGCTACACCTTC.

J is TRBJ2-2 and V is TRBV7-6; D gene uncertain. Germline CDR1 reads SGHVS; CDR2 reads FNYEAQ. V dropped 1 base and J dropped 2 bases, with 8 bases sitting between them. The CDR3 is 15 residues long. In nucleotides, the CDR3 is TGTGCCAGCAGCTTAGTTGTCTCCAACACCGGGGAGCTGTTTTTT. It is translated as CASSLVVSNTGELFF.

The chain employs TRBV27 and TRBJ2-3, with 7 nucleotides matching TRBD2. The CDR3 runs to 13 residues. V lost 6 bases to trimming and J lost 1 base; unmatched junction nucleotides: 1. Germline V gene lookup returns CDR1 MNHEY and CDR2 SMNVEV (reference sequence). The CDR3: CASRRGGTDTQYF. CDR3 in DNA: TGTGCCAGCAGACGGGGGGGCACAGATACGCAGTATTTT.

This clone was observed a few times. The rearrangement uses TRBV5-6 and TRBJ2-7; D is unresolved. The CDR3 is made up of 15 amino acids. CDR1 and CDR2 from the germline V gene are SGHDT and YYEEEE. V was clipped by 4 bases and J by 5 bases, with 19 bases between them. CDR3 sequence (DNA): TGTGCCAGCAGCCGGACGCGTGGATTCCCTAACGAGCAGTACTTC. It specifies CASSRTRGFPNEQYF. The entire variable domain, with the rest obtained from reference TRBV5-6 and TRBJ2-7, is as follows: DAGVTQSPTHLIKTRGQQVTLRCSPKSGHDTVSWYQQALGQGPQFIFQYYEEEERQRGNFPDRFSGHQFPNYSSELNVNALLLGDSALYLCASSRTRGFPNEQYFGPGTRLTVT.

V is TRBV30 and J is TRBJ2-3; no definite D call. Trimming cost V 2 bases and J 6 bases, with 15 bases left between them. The CDR3 is 14 amino acids. The germline CDR1 and CDR2 sequences are GTSNPN and SVGIG (reference sequence). The DNA of the CDR3 is TGTGCCTGGAGTAGGGCGCAACTCCGCGATACGCAGTATTTT. Amino acid sequence: CAWSRAQLRDTQYF.

The chain carries TRBV14 and TRBJ1-1; TRBD1 aligns across 8 bases. Germline lookup yields CDR1 SGHDN and CDR2 FVKESK. The junction had 6 bases not matched to a gene; V was cut back by 5 bases and J by 4 bases. The CDR3 is 14 amino acids. The CDR3 bases are TGTGCCAGCAGCTTTTCAACAGGGGGCACTGAAGCTTTCTTT. This gives the protein CASSFSTGGTEAFF.